Presented here are 26 T cell receptor beta chains from one specimen sequenced in a study of T cell responses to AZD1222 COVID-19 vaccine. The table came from immunoSEQ multiplex PCR; TCRdb's copy has only in-frame clones and leaves some out. The data contain about 120,000 clones, roughly 90% of them singletons. Here the sequenced sample was peripheral blood, taken on day 0 of AZD1222 vaccination. The receptors were sampled from an adult in good health.

The gene calls are TRBV5-1 and TRBJ2-1, with 10 positions matching TRBD2. After removal of 0 bases from V and 0 bases from J, the junction contained 6 bases not matched to a gene. This CDR3 comprises 18 residues. The germline V gene has CDR1 SGHRS and CDR2 YFSETQ. CDR3 amino acids: CASSLGLAGAISYNEQFF. CDR3 sequence (DNA): TGCGCCAGCAGCTTGGGTCTAGCGGGGGCTATCTCCTACAATGAGCAGTTCTTC.

This rearrangement joins TRBV12-3 or TRBV12-4 to TRBJ2-5; D not resolved. V lost 3 bases to trimming and J lost 3 bases, with 8 bases between them. The CDR3 loop spans 13 amino acids. The DNA of the CDR3 is TGTGCCAGCAGTTTTTCCGGAAAAGAGACCCAGTACTTC. Amino acid sequence: CASSFSGKETQYF.

This rearrangement joins TRBV6-6 to TRBJ2-7; tentatively, D is TRBD1 (6 bases). The CDR3 runs 14 residues. Deletions cut 4 bases from V and 4 bases from J, with 14 bases between. CDR1 is MNHNY, CDR2 SVGAGI, per germline (reference sequence). CDR3 protein: CASSSLPQGYEQYF. The CDR3 DNA follows: TGTGCCAGCAGTTCCCTTCCACAGGGTTACGAGCAGTACTTC.

V is TRBV5-1 and J is TRBJ2-5; 11 nucleotides agree with TRBD1. With 3 bases clipped from V and 5 bases from J, the junction kept 6 bases outside the gene matches. The CDR3 consists of 15 residues. Germline CDR1 and CDR2: SGHRS and YFSETQ. CDR3 residues: CASSSDRGLWETQYF. CDR3 nucleotides: TGCGCCAGCAGCTCGGACAGGGGGCTCTGGGAGACCCAGTACTTC. The full variable domain, rest sourced from reference TRBV5-1 and TRBJ2-5, is KAGVTQTPRYLIKTRGQQVTLSCSPISGHRSVSWYQQTPGQGLQFLFEYFSETQRNKGNFPGRFSGRQFSNSRSEMNVSTLELGDSALYLCASSSDRGLWETQYFGPGTRLLVL.

This clone showed up just once. J is TRBJ1-1 and V is TRBV7-8, with a tentative D call TRBD1 (5 bases). Germline V gene lookup returns CDR1 SGHVS and CDR2 FQNEAQ. CDR3 size: 17 residues. V lost 3 bases, J lost 4 bases, and 21 bases lay in between. CDR3: CASSFRQGLVGFTEAFF. DNA for the CDR3: TGTGCCAGCAGCTTCAGGCAGGGTTTAGTAGGTTTCACTGAAGCTTTCTTT. Full variable domain (missing parts from reference TRBV7-8 and TRBJ1-1): GAGVSQSPRYKVAKRGQDVALRCDPISGHVSLFWYQQALGQGPEFLTYFQNEAQLDKSGLPSDRFFAERPEGSVSTLKIQRTQQEDSAVYLCASSFRQGLVGFTEAFFGQGTRLTVV.

This sequence joins TRBV4-3 and TRBJ1-2; perhaps TRBD1 as D (5 bases). Germline-derived CDR1 and CDR2 are LGHNA and YSLEER. The CDR3 is 16 residues long. Trimming removed 0 bases at V and 4 bases at J, with 15 bases between. As DNA, the CDR3 is TGCGCCAGCAGCCAAGAACTATCGGGGGTTAGCTATGGCTACACCTTC. Its protein product is CASSQELSGVSYGYTF.

The V and J genes are TRBV5-1 and TRBJ1-5; D unclear. Trimming cost V 0 bases and J 0 bases, with 4 bases left between them. The CDR3 loop spans 14 amino acids. CDR1 is SGHRS and CDR2 is YFSETQ in the germline V gene. In DNA, the CDR3 is TGCGCCAGCAGCTTGGACGGTAGCAATCAGCCCCAGCATTTT. Its protein product is CASSLDGSNQPQHF.

This chain connects TRBV7-3 to TRBJ1-2; 9 bases fit TRBD1. CDR1 SGHTA and CDR2 FQGTGA come from the germline V gene. Trimming cost V 5 bases and J 3 bases; bases outside gene matches: 4. The CDR3 totals 14 residues. Here the CDR3 reads CASSPQGADYGYTF. In DNA form, the CDR3 reads TGTGCCAGCAGCCCACAGGGGGCGGACTATGGCTACACCTTC.

The J gene is TRBJ2-3, the V gene TRBV10-1; the match to TRBD1 covers 8 bases. This CDR3 region has 14 residues. CDR1 and CDR2 (germline): WNHNN, SYGVQD (reference sequence). With V trimmed by 6 bases and J by 1 base, 3 bases remained unmatched. CDR3 in DNA: TGCGCCAGCAGCGCGACAGGGGGCACAGATACGCAGTATTTT. This translates into CASSATGGTDTQYF.

This clone came up once. The chain is built from TRBV9 and TRBJ1-2; 10 positions match TRBD1. With V trimmed by 3 bases and J by 7 bases, 3 bases remained unmatched. In germline, CDR1 is SGDLS, CDR2 YYNGEE. There are 13 residues in the CDR3. The CDR3 nucleotides read TGTGCCAGCAGCGCGACAGGGGGCCTTGGCTACACCTTC. Its translation is CASSATGGLGYTF.

The chain joins TRBV3-1 (or the pseudogene TRBV3-2) to TRBJ2-7; D not resolved. CDR1 LGHDT and CDR2 YNNKEL come from the germline V gene (reference sequence). The CDR3 loop spans 14 amino acids. Trimming cost V 2 bases and J 2 bases, with 10 bases left between them. The CDR3 here is CASSQLSYPYEQYF. DNA of the CDR3: TGTGCCAGCAGCCAACTTAGCTACCCCTACGAGCAGTACTTC.

CDR3 region: CASSFRDRGSPVHNSPLHF. CDR3 sequence (DNA): TGTGCCAGCAGCTTCCGGGACAGGGGTTCCCCCGTCCATAATTCACCCCTCCACTTT. The V gene is TRBV7-2, the J gene TRBJ1-6; 10 bases align to TRBD1. V was pared by 3 bases and J by 5 bases, with 13 bases of the junction left unmatched. Germline V CDR1 and CDR2: SGHTA, FQGNSA. This CDR3 contains 19 residues.

This sequence joins TRBV11-1 and TRBJ2-5, with TRBD2 as a possible D gene (5 bases). The CDR3 is made up of 13 amino acids. Germline CDR1 and CDR2: SGHAT and FQDESV (reference sequence). Between the trimmed V and J ends, which lost 2 bases and 8 bases, there was a span of 12 bases. The CDR3 region has the DNA TGTGCCAGCAGCTTAATTCGGGGTGGTACCCAGTACTTC. It yields the protein CASSLIRGGTQYF.

CDR3 DNA sequence: TGTGCCAGCAGAGGGGGCAGCTTCTACGAGCAGTACTTC. Encoded protein: CASRGGSFYEQYF. This chain connects TRBV6-5 to TRBJ2-7; 7 bases agree with TRBD1. The CDR3 runs 13 residues. Germline loops: CDR1 MNHEY, CDR2 SVGAGI. V was pared by 6 bases and J by 3 bases, with 5 bases of the junction left unmatched.

The gene calls are TRBV19 and TRBJ2-3; D remains ambiguous. Germline CDR1 is LNHDA and CDR2 is SQIVND (reference sequence). CDR3 length: 13 residues. V was trimmed by 5 bases and J by 2 bases, leaving 8 bases between them. This CDR3 reads CASSLQVTDTQYF. CDR3 sequence (DNA): TGTGCCAGTAGTCTTCAAGTCACAGATACGCAGTATTTT.

This clone was picked up one time. This rearrangement joins TRBV9 to TRBJ2-3; TRBD2 aligns across 10 bases. This CDR3 is 17 amino acids long. From germline, CDR1 is SGDLS and CDR2 YYNGEE. Unmatched junction bases numbered 11, after V lost 4 bases and J lost 3 bases. The DNA for the CDR3 is TGTGCCAGCAGCCTGACTAGCGGGTTTCGAGGGACAGATACGCAGTATTTT. Translated: CASSLTSGFRGTDTQYF. Full variable domain (missing parts from reference TRBV9 and TRBJ2-3): DSGVTQTPKHLITATGQRVTLRCSPRSGDLSVYWYQQSLDQGLQFLIQYYNGEERAKGNILERFSAQQFPDLHSELNLSSLELGDSALYFCASSLTSGFRGTDTQYFGPGTRLTVL.

In this sample, this clone turned up once. The chain is built from TRBV6-4 and TRBJ1-1; 7 nucleotides align to TRBD1. Germline V lookup: CDR1 MRHNA, CDR2 SNTAGT. The CDR3 length is 14 residues. V shed 6 bases and J 5 bases; nucleotides not matched to a gene: 9. CDR3 in DNA: TGTGCCAGCAGGCGGGACAGCGGGGTGACTGAAGCTTTCTTT. Its translation: CASRRDSGVTEAFF.

J is TRBJ2-1 and V is TRBV10-3; the D gene could be TRBD1 or TRBD2 (5 bases each). V lost 1 base and J 7 bases, leaving 11 bases between the germline ends. The germline V gene encodes CDR1 ENHRY and CDR2 SYGVKD. This CDR3 has 14 amino acids. The CDR3 region has the DNA TGTGCCATCAGTGAGTATGGGACCCCAAATGAGCAGTTCTTC. Translated, it gives CAISEYGTPNEQFF.

The chain joins TRBV6-6 to TRBJ1-5, with D perhaps matching TRBD1 (6 bases). Germline-derived CDR1 and CDR2 are MNHNY and SVGAGI (reference sequence). V was pared by 7 bases and J by 7 bases, with 11 bases between. The CDR3 runs 12 residues. The CDR3 DNA reads TGTGCCAGCACCCACCAGGGGCAGCCCCAGCATTTT. Translated: CASTHQGQPQHF.

V gene TRBV3-1 (or the pseudogene TRBV3-2) combines with J gene TRBJ1-1, with D possibly TRBD1 on 5 matching bases. Trimming cost V 4 bases and J 5 bases, with 14 bases left between them. Germline V CDR1 and CDR2: LGHDT, YNNKEL (reference sequence). The CDR3 runs 14 residues. In DNA, the CDR3 is TGTGCCAGCAGCCCAGGCCCGGGGGGGACTGAAGCTTTCTTT. Protein: CASSPGPGGTEAFF.

This chain links TRBV9 with TRBJ1-1; TRBD1 matches 8 bases. CDR1 is SGDLS and CDR2 is YYNGEE in the germline V gene. The CDR3 totals 16 residues. V shed 4 bases and J 8 bases; nucleotides not matched to a gene: 16. Here the CDR3 DNA reads TGTGCCAGCAGCCCTCCCAAAGGGCAGGGGGCCATGGAAGCTTTCTTT. Translation: CASSPPKGQGAMEAFF.

In its sample, this clone was seen once. The genes are TRBV19 and TRBJ1-1; no reliable D call. Germline V gene sequence: CDR1 LNHDA, CDR2 SQIVND (reference sequence). The ends were cut back, 7 bases at V and 3 bases at J, with 12 bases in the middle. CDR3 length equals 13 residues. CDR3 coding DNA: TGTGCCAGTAAACGGGGTAGGGACACTGAAGCTTTCTTT. Its translation: CASKRGRDTEAFF.

This clone was detected only once. The CDR3 nucleotides are TGTGCCAGCAGGTCAGGTGGACACCAGGGTGCTGAAGCTTTCTTT. This translates into CASRSGGHQGAEAFF. This rearrangement joins TRBV11-2 to TRBJ1-1; tentatively, D is TRBD1 (5 bases). The CDR3 runs to 15 residues. The V gene's germline CDR1 is SGHAT and CDR2 FQNNGV. Between the trimmed V and J ends, which lost 6 bases and 6 bases, there was a span of 20 bases.

The chain links TRBV5-1 to TRBJ2-5, with D possibly matching TRBD1 (5 bases). The CDR3 is 15 residues long. Trimming pared 5 bases from V and 1 base from J, leaving 15 bases between. Germline V gene lookup returns CDR1 SGHRS and CDR2 YFSETQ. CDR3 loop: CASRSATGSQETQYF. The DNA for the CDR3 is TGCGCCAGCAGGTCCGCAACAGGCTCCCAAGAGACCCAGTACTTC.

This chain connects TRBV6-5 to TRBJ1-6, with D unclear. In germline, CDR1 is MNHEY, CDR2 SVGAGI. Trimming pared 10 bases from V and 3 bases from J, leaving 16 bases between. The CDR3 is 15 amino acids. The CDR3 sequence is CATRIEGNYNSPLHF. CDR3 DNA: TGTGCCACGCGGATAGAGGGTAACTATAATTCACCCCTCCACTTT.

The rearrangement uses TRBV21-1 and TRBJ1-4; TRBD1 is the table's D call, not checked against the DNA. TRBV21-1 is a pseudogene segment. This CDR3 contains 14 residues. The CDR3, as DNA: TGTGCCAGCAGCAAAGGGGCTGCTAATGAAAAACTGTTTTTT. Its protein product is CASSKGAANEKLFF.